The 30 T cell receptor beta chains reported below all come from one sample, sequenced in a study of blood T cell repertoires in COVID-19. Profiled with immunoSEQ multiplex PCR; TCRdb holds only in-frame clones, not every one. The sample holds approximately 81,000 clones, 70% to 90% seen once. Sequencing input: peripheral blood. The receptors were sampled from a man between 65 and 85 years old with active or convalescent COVID-19.

Only one count was recorded for this clone. DNA of the CDR3: TGTGCCAGCAGTGGGGGAACGGGGGGAGCGAACTATGGCTACACCTTC. As protein: CASSGGTGGANYGYTF. The chain combines TRBV2 with TRBJ1-2; a possible D gene is TRBD1 (5 bases). Germline V CDR1 and CDR2: SNHLY, FYNNEI. V dropped 4 bases and J dropped 2 bases, with 17 bases sitting between them. CDR3 length: 16 amino acids.

V is TRBV13 and J is TRBJ2-4, with TRBD1 as a possible D gene (6 bases). The CDR3 contains 15 residues. The germline V gene encodes CDR1 PRHDT and CDR2 FYEKMQ (reference sequence). V shed 2 bases and J shed 0 bases, with 8 bases lying between them. The CDR3 protein is CASSLRGLAKNIQYF. The CDR3 nucleotides read TGTGCCAGCAGCTTAAGGGGGTTAGCCAAAAACATTCAGTACTTC. The complete variable domain, with remaining parts taken from reference TRBV13 and TRBJ2-4, reads AAGVIQSPRHLIKEKRETATLKCYPIPRHDTVYWYQQGPGQDPQFLISFYEKMQSDKGSIPDRFSAQQFSDYHSELNMSSLELGDSALYFCASSLRGLAKNIQYFGAGTRLSVL.

The chain couples TRBV14 to TRBJ1-1, with TRBD1 matching 7 bases. This CDR3 is 13 amino acids long. Germline V gene data show CDR1 as SGHDN and CDR2 as FVKESK. V lost 4 bases, J lost 4 bases, and 3 bases stayed unmatched. The CDR3 DNA reads TGTGCCAGCAGCCGGGACAGAGGCACTGAAGCTTTCTTT. Its translation is CASSRDRGTEAFF.

The rearrangement joins TRBV2 to TRBJ2-1; the match to TRBD1 covers 7 bases. The ends lost 3 bases at V and 0 bases at J; junction bases unmatched: 2. Germline CDR1 SNHLY, CDR2 FYNNEI. This CDR3 has 15 amino acids. CDR3 bases: TGTGCCAGCAGTGAGGGACAGAGCTCCTACAATGAGCAGTTCTTC. This sequence encodes CASSEGQSSYNEQFF.

This chain links TRBV2 with TRBJ1-5; TRBD1 is a possible D gene (5 bases). Germline loops: CDR1 SNHLY, CDR2 FYNNEI. This CDR3 has 13 amino acids. Between the trimmed V and J ends, which lost 5 bases and 7 bases, there was a span of 12 bases. The CDR3 DNA reads as TGTGCCAGCAGTAAGGGGTTGGGGCAGCCCCAGCATTTT. This gives the protein CASSKGLGQPQHF.

The chain joins TRBV5-4 to TRBJ1-2, with D perhaps TRBD1 (5 bases). CDR1 and CDR2 (germline): SGHNT, YYREEE (reference sequence). This CDR3 spans 14 amino acids. The V gene lost 4 bases and the J gene lost 7 bases, with 17 bases spanning the gap. CDR3 loop: CASSLPRGLAGYTF. The CDR3 coding sequence is TGTGCCAGCAGCCTGCCTAGGGGTTTAGCTGGCTACACCTTC.

The rearrangement joins TRBV9 to TRBJ1-1; D perhaps matches TRBD1 (5 bases). The CDR3 runs 15 residues. V was pared by 5 bases and J by 4 bases, with 18 bases between. The germline V gene encodes CDR1 SGDLS and CDR2 YYNGEE. CDR3: CASSPFPRGPTEAFF. The CDR3 region has the DNA TGTGCCAGCAGTCCTTTCCCAAGGGGCCCCACTGAAGCTTTCTTT.

The chain links TRBV28 to TRBJ2-7; TRBD2 agrees at 12 bases. CDR3 length equals 16 residues. The germline V gene encodes CDR1 MDHEN and CDR2 SYDVKM. V lost 4 bases to trimming and J lost 7 bases; unmatched junction nucleotides: 11. CDR3 DNA: TGTGCCAGCAGTTCATCTAGCGGGGGGGCTTTCTTGGAGCAGTACTTC. As protein: CASSSSSGGAFLEQYF.

The chain carries TRBV5-3 and TRBJ2-7; TRBD1 is a possible D gene (5 bases). TRBV5-3 belongs to the ORF category, with a function that is uncertain. Trimming stripped 4 bases from V and 2 bases from J, with 22 bases between. CDR3 length: 17 amino acids. The CDR3 region has the DNA TGTGCCAGAAGCGACCGACAGCGACCAGGGTGCGCCTACGAGCAGTACTTC. The encoded protein is CARSDRQRPGCAYEQYF.

The chain employs TRBV5-1 and TRBJ1-2, with D perhaps matching TRBD1 (6 bases). The CDR3 has 15 amino acids. The germline V gene encodes CDR1 SGHRS and CDR2 YFSETQ. V was trimmed by 3 bases and J by 3 bases, leaving 15 bases between them. The CDR3 reads CASSSMWGGDYGYTF. CDR3 nucleotides: TGCGCCAGCAGCTCAATGTGGGGGGGCGACTATGGCTACACCTTC.

The chain combines TRBV5-4 with TRBJ2-2; perhaps TRBD1 as D (5 bases). Germline V gene lookup returns CDR1 SGHNT and CDR2 YYREEE (reference sequence). V shed 3 bases and J shed 0 bases, with 12 bases lying between them. The CDR3 is made up of 16 amino acids. CDR3 region: CASSSRQRANTGELFF. The CDR3 nucleotides read TGTGCCAGCAGCTCTAGACAGCGCGCGAACACCGGGGAGCTGTTTTTT.

This chain connects TRBV6-5 to TRBJ1-6; tentatively, D is TRBD1 (6 bases). The CDR3 has 14 amino acids. Between the trimmed V and J ends, which lost 2 bases and 7 bases, there was a span of 9 bases. Germline loops: CDR1 MNHEY, CDR2 SVGAGI. The CDR3 loop is CASSYDRLNSPLHF. The CDR3 coding sequence is TGTGCCAGCAGTTACGACAGGTTGAATTCACCCCTCCACTTT.

The V and J genes are TRBV7-9 and TRBJ1-2; TRBD1 is a possible D gene (6 bases). CDR1 and CDR2 (germline): SEHNR, FQNEAQ (reference sequence). The CDR3 consists of 15 residues. Trimming left V 1 base short and J 8 bases short, with 17 bases between. For the CDR3, the DNA is TGTGCCAGCAGCTTAGATGGGTTGACAGGAGGAGGCTACACCTTC. Protein: CASSLDGLTGGGYTF. Filled out from reference TRBV7-9 and TRBJ1-2, the complete variable domain reads DTGVSQNPRHKITKRGQNVTFRCDPISEHNRLYWYRQTLGQGPEFLTYFQNEAQLEKSRLLSDRFSAERPKGSFSTLEIQRTEQGDSAMYLCASSLDGLTGGGYTFGSGTRLTVV.

V gene TRBV20-1 combines with J gene TRBJ2-5; D is unclear. CDR1 and CDR2 (germline): DFQATT, SNEGSKA (reference sequence). V was shortened by 4 bases and J by 7 bases, with 7 bases between the two germline ends. This CDR3 comprises 10 residues. CDR3 sequence (DNA): TGCAGTGCTACCAGAGGGACCCAGTACTTC. It is translated as CSATRGTQYF.

The rearrangement joins TRBV28 to TRBJ2-1; possible D gene TRBD2, 6 bases. The CDR3 length is 16 residues. Germline loops: CDR1 MDHEN, CDR2 SYDVKM. The ends were cut back, 5 bases at V and 1 base at J, with 15 bases in the middle. For the CDR3, the DNA is TGTGCCAGCAGTCGTATGGGCGCGGGATCCTACAATGAGCAGTTCTTC. It translates to CASSRMGAGSYNEQFF.

This chain connects TRBV5-6 to TRBJ1-2; TRBD1 might be the D (5 bases). Germline CDR1 and CDR2: SGHDT and YYEEEE. V gave up 4 bases and J gave up 13 bases, with 17 bases separating them. The CDR3 length is 12 residues. The DNA for the CDR3 is TGTGCCAGCAGCGTGCCGACAGACCCAAGCACCTTC. Translated: CASSVPTDPSTF.

The V and J genes are TRBV2 and TRBJ2-6, with 10 bases fitting TRBD1. The V gene end was trimmed by 5 bases and the J gene end by 1 base; junction bases not matched to a gene: 14. The CDR3 totals 20 residues. From germline, CDR1 is SNHLY and CDR2 FYNNEI. This CDR3 is CASSSRSRDRGNSGANVLTF. The CDR3 bases are TGTGCCAGCAGTTCCCGGAGTCGGGACAGGGGAAATTCTGGGGCCAACGTCCTGACTTTC.

The V call is TRBV18, the J call TRBJ2-7; TRBD2 agrees at 7 bases. The CDR3 spans 14 residues. Germline V gene data show CDR1 as KGHSH and CDR2 as LQKENI. Trimming removed 3 bases from V and 1 base from J; junction bases left unmatched: 3. The CDR3 reads CASSPRGSSYEQYF. The CDR3 DNA sequence: TGTGCCAGCTCACCGCGCGGGAGTTCCTACGAGCAGTACTTC.

This chain uses TRBV29-1 with TRBJ1-1; no clear D gene. Germline lookup yields CDR1 SQVTM and CDR2 ANQGSEA. This CDR3 region has 10 residues. Trimming removed 5 bases at V and 11 bases at J, with 12 bases between. The CDR3 region has the DNA TGCAGCGTTTTTGCGCTCGCCGCTTTCTTT. Translated, it gives CSVFALAAFF.

The rearrangement uses TRBV15 and TRBJ1-2; D unclear. V was pared by 0 bases and J by 2 bases, with 7 bases between. Germline V gene data show CDR1 as LNHNV and CDR2 as YYDKDF (reference sequence). This CDR3 contains 14 residues. CDR3 protein: CATSRDEGNYGYTF. The CDR3 DNA reads as TGTGCCACCAGCAGAGATGAGGGAAACTATGGCTACACCTTC.

As concerns this clone: At one of its ends the junction is not consistent with the germline gene, which may arise from a read error. The chain is built from TRBV4-1 and TRBJ2-5, with 8 bases matching TRBD1. The CDR3 sequence is 14 residues long. Germline V gene data show CDR1 as MGHRA and CDR2 as YSYEKL. CDR3 sequence reads: CASRQGQGKETQYF. DNA of the CDR3: TGCGCCAGCAGGCAAGGACAGGGAAAAGAGACCCAGTACTTC.

The V call is TRBV5-4, the J call TRBJ1-1; the match to TRBD1 covers 9 bases. The V and J ends lost 4 bases and 2 bases, in that order; junction bases with no gene match: 6. CDR1 and CDR2 from the germline V gene are SGHNT and YYREEE (reference sequence). This CDR3 spans 15 amino acids. CDR3 loop: CASSPPDRGNTEAFF. The CDR3 DNA reads as TGTGCCAGCAGCCCCCCGGACAGGGGTAACACTGAAGCTTTCTTT.

The chain links TRBV6-5 to TRBJ1-3; D is perhaps TRBD1 (6 bases). V was pared by 7 bases and J by 0 bases, with 10 bases between. The CDR3 runs 14 residues. Germline V CDR1 and CDR2: MNHEY, SVGAGI. The CDR3 DNA reads TGTGCCAGCACCACAGGGTTCTCTGGAAACACCATATATTTT. Translation gives CASTTGFSGNTIYF.

This chain joins TRBV4-1 and TRBJ2-7; the D gene is possibly TRBD1 (6 bases). The V gene's germline CDR1 is MGHRA and CDR2 YSYEKL. The CDR3 is made up of 15 amino acids. Trimming removed 1 base at V and 4 bases at J, with 14 bases between. CDR3 sequence: CASSQGGGRVYEQYF. In DNA, the CDR3 is TGCGCCAGCAGCCAAGGAGGGGGAAGGGTTTACGAGCAGTACTTC.

This clone has only one observation. The genes are TRBV12-3 or TRBV12-4 and TRBJ1-2, with D hard to call. This CDR3 is 13 amino acids long. Trimming cost V 7 bases and J 4 bases, with 13 bases left between them. Here the CDR3 reads CASTLGRTYGYTF. CDR3 sequence (DNA): TGTGCCAGCACCCTGGGCAGAACCTATGGCTACACCTTC.

The V call is TRBV5-1, the J call TRBJ1-3, with 9 bases lining up with TRBD1. Germline CDR1 reads SGHRS; CDR2 reads YFSETQ. This CDR3 has 17 amino acids. J lost 2 bases, V lost 4 bases, and 10 bases had no gene match. The CDR3, as DNA: TGCGCCAGCAGCCTAACCCCCGGGACAGGGACTGGAAACACCATATATTTT. Translated: CASSLTPGTGTGNTIYF.

The chain employs TRBV7-9 and TRBJ1-2; D is unresolved. The CDR3 runs to 14 residues. Germline CDR1 and CDR2: SEHNR and FQNEAQ (reference sequence). Trimming cost V 5 bases and J 5 bases, with 15 bases left between them. The CDR3 nucleotides read TGTGCCAGCAGCATCGAAGCCCCCCCATATGGCTACACCTTC. It translates to CASSIEAPPYGYTF.

The chain links TRBV15 to TRBJ2-7; D is perhaps TRBD1 (5 bases). Trimming pared 0 bases from V and 3 bases from J, leaving 9 bases between. This CDR3 has 14 amino acids. In germline, CDR1 is LNHNV, CDR2 YYDKDF (reference sequence). The DNA of the CDR3 is TGTGCCACCAGCAGAGATCTACAGGACTACGAGCAGTACTTC. It translates to CATSRDLQDYEQYF.

V and J are TRBV7-2 and TRBJ2-5; 7 nucleotides align to TRBD1. CDR1 and CDR2 (germline): SGHTA, FQGNSA. The CDR3 contains 14 residues. V shed 2 bases and J 5 bases; nucleotides not matched to a gene: 5. The CDR3 reads CASSLNKGGETQYF. In DNA, the CDR3 is TGTGCCAGCAGCTTAAATAAAGGGGGCGAGACCCAGTACTTC.

V usage is TRBV20-1 and J usage is TRBJ1-2, with a possible D match to TRBD1 (5 bases). The CDR3 length is 18 residues. The germline V and J ends were trimmed by 3 bases and 4 bases, with 27 bases remaining between them. CDR1 and CDR2 from the germline V gene are DFQATT and SNEGSKA (reference sequence). The CDR3 bases are TGCAGTGCTAGTGCCCCGATCCGAAGATACCCCGGGGGCTATGGCTACACCTTC. Its protein product is CSASAPIRRYPGGYGYTF.